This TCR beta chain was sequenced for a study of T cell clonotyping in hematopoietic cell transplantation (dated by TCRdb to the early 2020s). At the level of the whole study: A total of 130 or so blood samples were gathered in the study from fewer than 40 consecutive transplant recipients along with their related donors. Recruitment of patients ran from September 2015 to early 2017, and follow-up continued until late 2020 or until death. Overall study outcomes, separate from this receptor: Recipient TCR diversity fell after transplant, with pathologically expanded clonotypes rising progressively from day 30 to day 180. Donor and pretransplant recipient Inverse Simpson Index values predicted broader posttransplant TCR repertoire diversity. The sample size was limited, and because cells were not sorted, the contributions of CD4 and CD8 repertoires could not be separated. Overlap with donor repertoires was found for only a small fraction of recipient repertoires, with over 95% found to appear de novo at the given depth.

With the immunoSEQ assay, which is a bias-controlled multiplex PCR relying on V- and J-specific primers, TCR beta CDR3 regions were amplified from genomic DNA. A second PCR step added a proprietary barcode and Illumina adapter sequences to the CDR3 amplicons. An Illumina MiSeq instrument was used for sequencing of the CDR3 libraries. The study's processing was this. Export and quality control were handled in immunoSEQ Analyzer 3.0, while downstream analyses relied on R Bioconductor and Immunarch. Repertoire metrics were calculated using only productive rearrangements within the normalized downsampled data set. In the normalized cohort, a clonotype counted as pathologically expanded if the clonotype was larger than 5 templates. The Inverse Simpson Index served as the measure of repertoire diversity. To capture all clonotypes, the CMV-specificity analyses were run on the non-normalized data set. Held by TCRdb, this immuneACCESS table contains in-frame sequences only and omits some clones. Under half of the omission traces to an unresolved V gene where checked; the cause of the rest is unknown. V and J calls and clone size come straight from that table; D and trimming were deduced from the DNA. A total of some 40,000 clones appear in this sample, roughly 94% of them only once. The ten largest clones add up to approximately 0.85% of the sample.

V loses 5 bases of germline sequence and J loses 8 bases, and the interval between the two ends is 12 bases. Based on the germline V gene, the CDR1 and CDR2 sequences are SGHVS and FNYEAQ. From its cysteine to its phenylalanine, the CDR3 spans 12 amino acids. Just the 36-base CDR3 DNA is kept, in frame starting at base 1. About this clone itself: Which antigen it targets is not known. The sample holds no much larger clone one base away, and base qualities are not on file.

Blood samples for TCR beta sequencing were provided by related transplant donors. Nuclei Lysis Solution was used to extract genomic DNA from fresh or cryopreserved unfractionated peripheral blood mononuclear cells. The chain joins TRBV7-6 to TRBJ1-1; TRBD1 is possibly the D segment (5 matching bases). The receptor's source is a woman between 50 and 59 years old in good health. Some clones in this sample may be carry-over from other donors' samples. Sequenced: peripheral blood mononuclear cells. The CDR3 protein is CASSPVRGEAFF. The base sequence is TGTGCCAGCAGCCCAGTGAGGGGAGAAGCTTTCTTT.